The 20 T cell receptor beta chains below were found in one sample sequenced in a study of identifying expanded T cells in peripheral blood. Repertoires were generated with immunoSEQ multiplex PCR, while TCRdb's copy carries only in-frame clones and drops some. Of approximately 110,000 clones in the sample, about 87% were seen once. Sequenced: blood. These TCRs come from a person between 18 and 75 years old in good health.

V is TRBV7-2 and J is TRBJ1-6; D call uncertain. V was trimmed by 3 bases and J by 8 bases, leaving 5 bases between them. This CDR3 spans 12 amino acids. CDR1 is SGHTA, CDR2 FQGNSA, per germline. CDR3 in DNA: TGTGCCAGCAGCTTCAGTGATTCACCCCTCCACTTT. Translation gives CASSFSDSPLHF.

Notes on this clone: This sample includes further DNA sequences coding for the same CDR3. The rearrangement joins TRBV7-9 to TRBJ2-1; D gene unclear. Per germline, CDR1 SEHNR and CDR2 FQNEAQ (reference sequence). V was clipped by 1 base and J by 1 base, with 2 bases between them. The length of the CDR3 is 13 residues. CDR3 region: CASSLGSYNEQFF. The CDR3 DNA reads TGTGCCAGCAGCTTAGGTTCCTACAATGAGCAGTTCTTC. The full variable domain, with the rest looked up from reference TRBV7-9 and TRBJ2-1, is DTGVSQNPRHKITKRGQNVTFRCDPISEHNRLYWYRQTLGQGPEFLTYFQNEAQLEKSRLLSDRFSAERPKGSFSTLEIQRTEQGDSAMYLCASSLGSYNEQFFGPGTRLTVL.

The rearrangement links TRBV28 to TRBJ1-3, with D uncertain. The CDR3 is made up of 13 amino acids. Trimming took off 6 bases at V and 2 bases at J, with 8 bases between the two ends. Germline CDR1 and CDR2: MDHEN and SYDVKM. CDR3 nucleotides: TGTGCCAGCAGCCCGATCCCTGGAAACACCATATATTTT. Amino acid sequence: CASSPIPGNTIYF. Complete variable domain (other parts from reference TRBV28 and TRBJ1-3): DVKVTQSSRYLVKRTGEKVFLECVQDMDHENMFWYRQDPGLGLRLIYFSYDVKMKEKGDIPEGYSVSREKKERFSLILESASTNQTSMYLCASSPIPGNTIYFGEGSWLTVV.

The chain joins TRBV2 to TRBJ1-4; D is unclear. CDR3 length equals 13 residues. The germline V gene has CDR1 SNHLY and CDR2 FYNNEI. The V end lost 5 bases, the J end lost 7 bases, and 11 bases lay between the germline ends. The CDR3 DNA reads as TGTGCCAGCAGTACATTGAAAGGTGAAAAACTGTTTTTT. It translates to CASSTLKGEKLFF.

This chain uses TRBV4-1 with TRBJ2-3, with TRBD2 identical over 14 bases. This CDR3 has 17 amino acids. Germline V gene lookup returns CDR1 MGHRA and CDR2 YSYEKL. With V trimmed by 6 bases and J by 1 base, 6 bases remained unmatched. This CDR3 reads CASSRLAGGPRTDTQYF. The CDR3 DNA follows: TGCGCCAGCAGTCGACTAGCGGGAGGGCCGCGCACAGATACGCAGTATTTT.

The genes are TRBV2 and TRBJ2-5, with D unresolved. With 1 base removed from V and 7 bases from J, the gap between germline ends came to 10 bases. The CDR3 is 13 amino acids. Germline-derived CDR1 and CDR2 are SNHLY and FYNNEI. In nucleotides, the CDR3 is TGTGCCAGCAGTGAAGGGCCTAAGGGGACCCAGTACTTC. Amino acid sequence: CASSEGPKGTQYF. Filled out from reference TRBV2 and TRBJ2-5, the complete variable domain reads EPEVTQTPSHQVTQMGQEVILRCVPISNHLYFYWYRQILGQKVEFLVSFYNNEISEKSEIFDDQFSVERPDGSNFTLKIRSTKLEDSAMYFCASSEGPKGTQYFGPGTRLLVL.

The V call is TRBV5-4, the J call TRBJ2-5, with D possibly TRBD1 on 6 matching bases. The V end lost 3 bases, the J end lost 0 bases, and 18 bases lay between the germline ends. Germline lookup yields CDR1 SGHNT and CDR2 YYREEE (reference sequence). The CDR3 loop spans 17 amino acids. Here the CDR3 reads CASSSASSRTDQETQYF. For the CDR3, the DNA is TGTGCCAGCAGCTCCGCCAGCTCAAGGACAGACCAAGAGACCCAGTACTTC.

The chain joins TRBV27 to TRBJ2-3; no clear D. The V end was cut by 1 base, the J end by 4 bases, with 6 bases between. Per the germline V gene, CDR1 is MNHEY and CDR2 is SMNVEV (reference sequence). The CDR3 has 13 residues. In nucleotides, the CDR3 is TGTGCCAGCAGTTTATTCCAGGCAGATACGCAGTATTTT. This codes for CASSLFQADTQYF.

This clone was seen once. The gene calls are TRBV5-6 and TRBJ1-5; a weak D match, TRBD1 (6 bases). The CDR3 spans 14 residues. The V gene's germline CDR1 is SGHDT and CDR2 YYEEEE. V was shortened by 4 bases and J by 2 bases, with 10 bases between the two germline ends. CDR3 sequence: CASSQGPGNQPQHF. The CDR3, as DNA: TGTGCCAGCAGCCAGGGGCCAGGCAATCAGCCCCAGCATTTT.

The rearrangement joins TRBV9 to TRBJ2-1, with D unclear. V was cut by 4 bases and J by 0 bases, with 5 bases left in between. Germline V gives CDR1 SGDLS, CDR2 YYNGEE. The CDR3 contains 13 residues. CDR3: CASSPRSYNEQFF. CDR3 coding DNA: TGTGCCAGCAGCCCCCGCTCCTACAATGAGCAGTTCTTC.

This clone was seen a handful of times. This sequence joins TRBV14 and TRBJ1-5; unclear D gene. The CDR3 has 13 residues. V lost 4 bases to trimming and J lost 4 bases, with 8 bases between them. Germline CDR1 SGHDN, CDR2 FVKESK. CDR3 protein: CASSRSRNQPQHF. The CDR3 DNA is TGTGCCAGCAGCCGCTCTAGGAATCAGCCCCAGCATTTT.

V and J are TRBV6-4 and TRBJ1-2, with D unclear. V lost 8 bases to trimming and J lost 3 bases, with 16 bases between them. The CDR3 runs 14 residues. The germline gives CDR1 MRHNA, CDR2 SNTAGT. This CDR3 is CASFFQAGDYGYTF. Here the CDR3 DNA reads TGTGCCAGCTTTTTTCAGGCCGGGGACTATGGCTACACCTTC.

The rearrangement uses TRBV2 and TRBJ1-4; perhaps TRBD1 as D (6 bases). Looked up from germline, CDR1 is SNHLY and CDR2 is FYNNEI. V shed 10 bases and J shed 0 bases, with 15 bases lying between them. This CDR3 region has 15 residues. Here the CDR3 DNA reads TGTGCCACCCGGGGGGCGTTTGCAACTAATGAAAAACTGTTTTTT. Its protein is CATRGAFATNEKLFF.

This clone showed up just once. V and J are TRBV27 and TRBJ2-7; D may correspond to TRBD1 or TRBD2 (5 bases each). Germline-derived CDR1 and CDR2 are MNHEY and SMNVEV (reference sequence). Between the trimmed V and J ends, which lost 4 bases and 2 bases, there was a span of 18 bases. The CDR3 runs 16 residues. The CDR3 sequence: CASSSNPRDGTYEQYF. The CDR3 DNA reads TGTGCCAGCAGTTCAAACCCCAGGGACGGCACCTACGAGCAGTACTTC.

This chain connects TRBV6-4 to TRBJ2-2; D gene unclear. The CDR3 is 13 amino acids. Looked up from germline, CDR1 is MRHNA and CDR2 is SNTAGT. Trimming removed 2 bases from V and 4 bases from J, with 5 bases in between. The chain's CDR3 is CASSDLVTGELFF. As DNA, the CDR3 is TGTGCCAGCAGTGACCTGGTCACCGGGGAGCTGTTTTTT.

V gene TRBV27 combines with J gene TRBJ2-1; 8 positions agree with TRBD1. This CDR3 comprises 17 residues. V shed 8 bases, J shed 7 bases, and the junction held 19 bases outside the gene matches. Germline CDR1 and CDR2: MNHEY and SMNVEV (reference sequence). CDR3 sequence: CASLEPGQGDWRNEQFF. The CDR3 DNA is TGTGCCAGCCTCGAACCCGGACAGGGCGATTGGCGTAATGAGCAGTTCTTC.

CDR3 in DNA: TGCGCCAGCAGCCAAGAAAGCCGCTACACCTTC. Translating it yields CASSQESRYTF. The chain carries TRBV4-1 and TRBJ1-2; D is uncertain. The CDR3 is 11 residues long. Germline-derived CDR1 and CDR2 are MGHRA and YSYEKL. The V gene lost 0 bases and the J gene lost 9 bases, with 5 bases spanning the gap.

The J gene is TRBJ1-6, the V gene TRBV21-1. TRBV21-1 is given as a pseudogene. The CDR3 is made up of 17 amino acids. The CDR3 DNA sequence: TGTGCCAGCAGCAAAGCGACCCTGCCCTTGCCGCTCGCGGCCCTCCACTTT. Residues: CASSKATLPLPLAALHF.

J is TRBJ1-2 and V is TRBV11-2; 8 bases align to TRBD1. J gave up 1 base and V 5 bases, and 9 bases lay outside the gene matches. The CDR3 contains 16 residues. Germline CDR1 is SGHAT and CDR2 is FQNNGV. CDR3 residues: CASSPPGQDFNYGYTF. The CDR3 DNA reads TGTGCCAGCAGCCCTCCGGGACAGGACTTTAACTATGGCTACACCTTC. The whole variable domain, remainder taken from reference TRBV11-2 and TRBJ1-2, is EAGVAQSPRYKIIEKRQSVAFWCNPISGHATLYWYQQILGQGPKLLIQFQNNGVVDDSQLPKDRFSAERLKGVDSTLKIQPAKLEDSAVYLCASSPPGQDFNYGYTFGSGTRLTVV.

The rearrangement links TRBV19 to TRBJ1-2, with D hard to call. With 1 base removed from V and 2 bases from J, the gap between germline ends came to 11 bases. Germline loops: CDR1 LNHDA, CDR2 SQIVND (reference sequence). The CDR3 consists of 15 residues. DNA for the CDR3: TGTGCCAGTAGTATAGGGGGAATCATCAACTATGGCTACACCTTC. It yields the protein CASSIGGIINYGYTF.